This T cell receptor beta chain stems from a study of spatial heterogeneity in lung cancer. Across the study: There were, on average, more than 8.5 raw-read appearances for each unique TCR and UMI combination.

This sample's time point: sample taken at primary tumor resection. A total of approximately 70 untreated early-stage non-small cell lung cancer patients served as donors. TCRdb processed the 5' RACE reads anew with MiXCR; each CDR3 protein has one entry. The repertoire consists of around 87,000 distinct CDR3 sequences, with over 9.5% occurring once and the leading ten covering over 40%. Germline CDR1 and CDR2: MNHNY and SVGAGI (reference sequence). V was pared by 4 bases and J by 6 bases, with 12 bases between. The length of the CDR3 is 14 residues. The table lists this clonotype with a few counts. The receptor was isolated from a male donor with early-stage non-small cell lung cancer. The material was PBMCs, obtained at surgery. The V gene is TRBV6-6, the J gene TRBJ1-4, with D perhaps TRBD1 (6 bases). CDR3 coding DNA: TGTGCCAGCAGTTTGTCAGGGGAAGATGAAAAACTGTTTTTT. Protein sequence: CASSLSGEDEKLFF.